Below are 31 T cell receptor beta chains sequenced from a single sample in a study of blood T cell repertoires in COVID-19. Libraries were prepared by immunoSEQ multiplex PCR; TCRdb keeps only in-frame clonotypes and omits some of them. The sample carries 200,000 to 250,000 clones, approximately 88% recorded once. Sequencing was carried out using PBMCs or T cells enriched from blood (not recorded which). These receptors originate from a man between 18 and 29 years old with acute COVID-19.

This chain links TRBV6-5 with TRBJ2-4; possible D gene TRBD1, 5 bases. There are 13 residues in the CDR3. CDR1 is MNHEY, CDR2 SVGAGI, per germline. The V end was cut by 7 bases, the J end by 2 bases, with 9 bases between. As DNA, the CDR3 is TGTGCCAGCAAAGGACACACCAAAAACATTCAGTACTTC. It codes for CASKGHTKNIQYF.

The chain has TRBV7-9 and TRBJ2-1; 9 bases align to TRBD1. V shed 0 bases, J shed 3 bases, and the junction held 3 bases outside the gene matches. The CDR3 totals 16 residues. Germline V gene data show CDR1 as SEHNR and CDR2 as FQNEAQ (reference sequence). This CDR3 is CASSLAKGQGYNEQFF. CDR3 DNA: TGTGCCAGCAGCTTAGCGAAGGGACAGGGCTACAATGAGCAGTTCTTC. Full variable domain (rest looked up from reference TRBV7-9 and TRBJ2-1): DTGVSQNPRHKITKRGQNVTFRCDPISEHNRLYWYRQTLGQGPEFLTYFQNEAQLEKSRLLSDRFSAERPKGSFSTLEIQRTEQGDSAMYLCASSLAKGQGYNEQFFGPGTRLTVL.

Notes on this clone: One end of the junction fails to match germline, which may point to a read error. The chain is built from TRBV2 and TRBJ2-7; a weak D match, TRBD2 (5 bases). The CDR3 loop spans 15 amino acids. Per the germline V gene, CDR1 is SNHLY and CDR2 is FYNNEI. CDR3 in amino acids: CASREGRSGWHEQYF. CDR3 DNA sequence: TGTGCCAGCAGGGAAGGGAGATCTGGCTGGCACGAGCAGTACTTC.

V usage is TRBV28 and J usage is TRBJ1-1, with a tentative D call TRBD1 (6 bases). The CDR3 sequence is 17 residues long. Germline lookup yields CDR1 MDHEN and CDR2 SYDVKM. Between the trimmed V and J ends, which lost 1 base and 1 base, there was a span of 16 bases. The DNA for the CDR3 is TGTGCCAGCAGTTTATTAACGGCAGGGGAAGAGAACACTGAAGCTTTCTTT. It codes for CASSLLTAGEENTEAFF.

J is TRBJ2-7 and V is TRBV11-2; 9 bases match TRBD2. This CDR3 comprises 16 residues. In germline, CDR1 is SGHAT, CDR2 FQNNGV. V was clipped by 4 bases and J by 0 bases; unmatched bases: 7. The CDR3 here is CASSSSSGTGSYEQYF. The DNA of the CDR3 is TGTGCCAGCAGCTCTTCTAGCGGGACGGGCTCCTACGAGCAGTACTTC.

CDR3 amino acids: CASRPKTGFGYTF. The DNA for the CDR3 is TGTGCCAGCAGGCCCAAGACAGGGTTTGGCTACACCTTC. The chain carries TRBV11-2 and TRBJ1-2, with TRBD1 matching 7 bases. The J segment lost 7 bases and the V segment lost 6 bases, leaving 8 bases of the junction unmatched. CDR3 length equals 13 residues. Germline CDR1 and CDR2: SGHAT and FQNNGV.

This chain connects TRBV28 to TRBJ2-1, with 9 bases lining up with TRBD1. V lost 7 bases and J lost 0; bases outside the gene matches: 4. Germline CDR1 is MDHEN and CDR2 is SYDVKM. There are 15 residues in the CDR3. Written as DNA, the CDR3 is TGTGCCAGCACCCCGGGACAGGGCTCCTACAATGAGCAGTTCTTC. Translation gives CASTPGQGSYNEQFF.

The V gene is TRBV4-2, the J gene TRBJ2-2, with D tentatively TRBD1 (6 bases). Germline CDR1 LGHNA, CDR2 YNFKEQ. V was pared by 0 bases and J by 6 bases, with 14 bases between. This CDR3 has 16 residues. The CDR3 DNA sequence: TGTGCCAGCAGCCAAGATCCCGTACAGGGCGCCGGGGAGCTGTTTTTT. It yields the protein CASSQDPVQGAGELFF.

CDR3 nucleotide sequence: TGTGCCACCAGTGATTCAGACAGAGTTGGCACAGATACGCAGTATTTT. This translates into CATSDSDRVGTDTQYF. The rearrangement joins TRBV24-1 to TRBJ2-3, with D perhaps TRBD1 (5 bases). CDR1 KGHDR and CDR2 SFDVKD come from the germline V gene. Deletions cut 2 bases from V and 1 base from J, with 12 bases between. The CDR3 runs 16 residues.

Details on this clone: The same CDR3 also results from other DNA sequences found in this sample. The chain couples TRBV18 to TRBJ2-1; unclear D gene. Germline V CDR1 and CDR2: KGHSH, LQKENI. V lost 3 bases and J lost 0, with 9 bases in between. The CDR3 totals 15 residues. This CDR3 is CASSPGLSSYNEQFF. The CDR3, as DNA: TGTGCCAGCTCACCTGGCCTCAGCTCCTACAATGAGCAGTTCTTC.

This clone was seen once. The J gene is TRBJ1-4, the V gene TRBV2; D gene uncertain. V lost 6 bases, J lost 5 bases, and 7 bases lay in between. CDR3 size: 12 residues. Germline V CDR1 and CDR2: SNHLY, FYNNEI. CDR3 nucleotides: TGTGCCAGCAGGAGGAACAATGAAAAACTGTTTTTT. It specifies CASRRNNEKLFF. Supplemented by reference TRBV2 and TRBJ1-4, the full variable domain reads EPEVTQTPSHQVTQMGQEVILRCVPISNHLYFYWYRQILGQKVEFLVSFYNNEISEKSEIFDDQFSVERPDGSNFTLKIRSTKLEDSAMYFCASRRNNEKLFFGSGTQLSVL.

This clone came up once. This chain connects TRBV4-3 to TRBJ1-2, with D unresolved. CDR1 and CDR2 from the germline V gene are LGHNA and YSLEER. The CDR3 is 14 residues long. V was cut by 0 bases and J by 7 bases, with 12 bases left in between. The CDR3 region has the DNA TGCGCCAGCAGCCAAGATAGGATAGCGCCTGGCTACACCTTC. This translates into CASSQDRIAPGYTF.

This chain connects TRBV10-3 to TRBJ1-3, with 7 nucleotides matching TRBD1. The germline CDR1 and CDR2 sequences are ENHRY and SYGVKD. V trimming: 5 bases; J trimming: 2 bases; junction bases outside the gene matches: 12. CDR3 length: 17 residues. The CDR3 here is CAISSGTANMAGNTIYF. CDR3 DNA: TGTGCCATCAGTTCCGGGACAGCAAATATGGCTGGAAACACCATATATTTT.

The genes are TRBV9 and TRBJ2-1; tentatively, D is TRBD2 (5 bases). The germline V gene encodes CDR1 SGDLS and CDR2 YYNGEE. Trimming removed 1 base at V and 8 bases at J, with 13 bases between. This CDR3 spans 14 amino acids. In DNA, the CDR3 is TGTGCCAGCAGCGTAAAACTAGAACGGCATGAGCAGTTCTTC. Translated, it gives CASSVKLERHEQFF.

The chain couples TRBV28 to TRBJ2-1; 10 nucleotides align to TRBD2. The trim removed 6 bases at V and 10 bases at J, leaving 15 bases unmatched. Germline V gene data show CDR1 as MDHEN and CDR2 as SYDVKM. The CDR3 runs 16 residues. DNA for the CDR3: TGTGCCAGCAGGCTAAGTCCTAGCGGGAGAACGTCCGAGCAGTTCTTC. Protein product: CASRLSPSGRTSEQFF.

V gene TRBV18 combines with J gene TRBJ1-2; tentative D call: TRBD1 (6 bases). From germline, CDR1 is KGHSH and CDR2 LQKENI. V lost 5 bases and J 0 bases, leaving 10 bases between the germline ends. CDR3 length: 14 residues. In nucleotides, the CDR3 is TGTGCCAGCTCAGGGGACACCTCTAACTATGGCTACACCTTC. This sequence encodes CASSGDTSNYGYTF.

The rearrangement joins TRBV7-9 to TRBJ1-2; 9 bases line up with TRBD1. This CDR3 is built from 15 residues. The germline V gene has CDR1 SEHNR and CDR2 FQNEAQ (reference sequence). V lost 7 bases, J lost 4 bases, and 10 bases stayed unmatched. DNA for the CDR3: TGTGCCAGCACCCAAAATACAGGGGGCGGCTATGGCTACACCTTC. As protein: CASTQNTGGGYGYTF.

The V gene is TRBV6-5, the J gene TRBJ2-2, with 7 bases identical to TRBD2. The CDR3 totals 12 residues. V lost 11 bases, J lost 3 bases, and 3 bases stayed unmatched. Germline V gene sequence: CDR1 MNHEY, CDR2 SVGAGI. DNA of the CDR3: TGTGCCGCCACTAGCGACACCGGGGAGCTGTTTTTT. Translation gives CAATSDTGELFF.

CDR3 amino acids: CASSLDRETQYF. CDR3 DNA sequence: TGTGCCAGCAGCTTAGATCGGGAGACCCAGTACTTC. This chain joins TRBV11-3 and TRBJ2-5; D remains unclear. Trimming shortened V by 0 bases and J by 5 bases, and 4 bases separated the two germline ends. Looked up from germline, CDR1 is SGHNT and CDR2 is YENEEA. The CDR3 spans 12 residues.

V and J are TRBV11-2 and TRBJ2-7; 9 bases are a match to TRBD2. The CDR3 spans 16 residues. V was clipped by 4 bases and J by 0 bases; unmatched bases: 7. The germline gives CDR1 SGHAT, CDR2 FQNNGV. CDR3 loop: CASSSPALAGSYEQYF. For the CDR3, the DNA is TGTGCCAGCAGCTCCCCCGCACTAGCGGGCTCCTACGAGCAGTACTTC.

This clone occurred once. The gene calls are TRBV10-2 and TRBJ1-4; TRBD1 might be the D (5 bases). CDR1 WSHSY and CDR2 SAAADI come from the germline V gene. V shed 3 bases and J shed 5 bases, with 10 bases lying between them. CDR3 length: 14 residues. In DNA, the CDR3 is TGCGCCAGCAGTGAACAGGCCTCAAATGAAAAACTGTTTTTT. Translated: CASSEQASNEKLFF.

The rearrangement links TRBV19 to TRBJ1-5; the D gene is possibly TRBD1 (5 bases). The CDR3 runs to 15 residues. Trimming removed 0 bases from V and 4 bases from J, with 10 bases in between. From germline, CDR1 is LNHDA and CDR2 SQIVND (reference sequence). CDR3 residues: CASSIEGALNQPQHF. CDR3 nucleotide sequence: TGTGCCAGTAGTATAGAAGGGGCACTGAATCAGCCCCAGCATTTT.

The chain links TRBV27 to TRBJ1-5; D possibly corresponds to TRBD1 (6 bases). The V end was cut by 4 bases, the J end by 9 bases, with 22 bases between. CDR1 is MNHEY, CDR2 SMNVEV, per germline (reference sequence). CDR3 length: 16 amino acids. The CDR3 region is CASSWQADSEKGPQHF. CDR3 DNA: TGTGCCAGCAGTTGGCAGGCGGACAGCGAAAAGGGGCCCCAGCATTTT.

J is TRBJ2-1 and V is TRBV29-1; 8 bases are a match to TRBD2. There are 15 residues in the CDR3. CDR1 and CDR2 (germline): SQVTM, ANQGSEA. V shed 4 bases and J 4 bases; nucleotides not matched to a gene: 9. In DNA, the CDR3 is TGCAGCGTTGTCCAGAGCGGGAGTAAGTACAATGAGCAGTTCTTC. Its protein is CSVVQSGSKYNEQFF.

This chain uses TRBV9 with TRBJ2-1, with TRBD1 identical over 9 bases. CDR3 length equals 18 residues. The junction had 8 bases not matched to a gene; V was cut back by 1 base and J by 0 bases. Germline lookup yields CDR1 SGDLS and CDR2 YYNGEE. The CDR3 loop is CASSVHLGTGSSYNEQFF. The CDR3, as DNA: TGTGCCAGCAGCGTACACCTTGGGACAGGGAGCTCCTACAATGAGCAGTTCTTC. Combining the CDR3 with reference TRBV9 and TRBJ2-1 gives the whole variable domain DSGVTQTPKHLITATGQRVTLRCSPRSGDLSVYWYQQSLDQGLQFLIQYYNGEERAKGNILERFSAQQFPDLHSELNLSSLELGDSALYFCASSVHLGTGSSYNEQFFGPGTRLTVL.

The chain has TRBV25-1 and TRBJ1-5, with a weak D call TRBD1 (5 bases). Looked up from germline, CDR1 is MGHDK and CDR2 is SYGVNS. The CDR3 has 13 amino acids. The germline V and J ends were trimmed by 8 bases and 7 bases, with 15 bases remaining between them. The CDR3 DNA is TGTGCCAGCCCCTGGGCAGGGCGGCAGCCCCAGCATTTT. Amino acid sequence: CASPWAGRQPQHF. Full variable domain (missing parts from reference TRBV25-1 and TRBJ1-5): EADIYQTPRYLVIGTGKKITLECSQTMGHDKMYWYQQDPGMELHLIHYSYGVNSTEKGDLSSESTVSRIRTEHFPLTLESARPSHTSQYLCASPWAGRQPQHFGDGTRLSIL.

The chain uses TRBV11-2 and TRBJ1-1; possibly TRBD1 for D (6 bases). Germline lookup yields CDR1 SGHAT and CDR2 FQNNGV. The ends were cut back, 0 bases at V and 2 bases at J, with 10 bases in the middle. This CDR3 spans 15 amino acids. CDR3 region: CASSLDGGGNTEAFF. The CDR3 nucleotides read TGTGCCAGCAGCTTAGATGGGGGGGGCAACACTGAAGCTTTCTTT.

This chain joins TRBV7-9 and TRBJ1-1; D is possibly TRBD1 (6 bases). CDR3 length equals 17 residues. Germline assignment: CDR1 SEHNR and CDR2 FQNEAQ (reference sequence). The V and J ends lost 8 bases and 1 base respectively, with 23 bases between them. The CDR3 nucleotides are TGTGCCAGCTATCGAGTCGGGGCAGGGGTTAGGAACACTGAAGCTTTCTTT. Translated, it gives CASYRVGAGVRNTEAFF. The full variable domain, completed using reference TRBV7-9 and TRBJ1-1, is DTGVSQNPRHKITKRGQNVTFRCDPISEHNRLYWYRQTLGQGPEFLTYFQNEAQLEKSRLLSDRFSAERPKGSFSTLEIQRTEQGDSAMYLCASYRVGAGVRNTEAFFGQGTRLTVV.

J is TRBJ1-1 and V is TRBV9, with 7 positions matching TRBD1. Germline CDR1 is SGDLS and CDR2 is YYNGEE. The CDR3 loop spans 16 amino acids. Trimming at V came to 3 bases and at J to 0 bases, leaving 8 bases not matched to a gene. In nucleotides, the CDR3 is TGTGCCAGCAGCGCCCGGGACAGCAGTATGAACACTGAAGCTTTCTTT. Translating gives CASSARDSSMNTEAFF.

The table lists this clone with a few counts. V gene TRBV28 combines with J gene TRBJ1-2; 7 nucleotides agree with TRBD1. V trimming: 3 bases; J trimming: 8 bases; junction bases outside the gene matches: 6. The germline V gene has CDR1 MDHEN and CDR2 SYDVKM. This CDR3 has 13 amino acids. The CDR3 region has the DNA TGTGCCAGCAGTTTGTTTGAAGGGGGCGGCTACACCTTC. It specifies CASSLFEGGGYTF.

J is TRBJ1-1 and V is TRBV6-2 or TRBV6-3; D is uncertain. The CDR3 has 11 amino acids. Germline V gene data show CDR1 as MNHEY and CDR2 as SVGEGT. The V and J ends lost 6 bases and 9 bases respectively, with 11 bases between them. CDR3 region: CASSQADKAFF. The CDR3 DNA reads TGTGCCAGCAGCCAGGCCGACAAAGCTTTCTTT.